This TCR beta chain emerged from a study of cytotoxic CD8 clonotypes in ibrutinib-treated CLL. Overall study context: Partial responders about 25, complete 2; about twelve progressed and some 14 stayed in remission by median around 71 months.

The method was immunoSEQ multiplex PCR; TCRdb's version includes in-frame clones alone and lacks a portion of them. The table records approximately 190,000 clones, around 70% of them present only once. Unmatched junction bases numbered 2, after V lost 2 bases and J lost 4 bases. Germline V CDR1 and CDR2: KGHSH, LQKENI. The CDR3 is 14 amino acids. The rearrangement joins TRBV18 to TRBJ1-3; TRBD1 matches at 7 bases. The specimen was PBMCs, collected after 12 months of ibrutinib treatment. The sequence was collected from a human donor with chronic lymphocytic leukemia. The CDR3 DNA reads TGTGCCAGCTCACCAACAGGGGAGGGAAACACCATATATTTT. Amino acid sequence: CASSPTGEGNTIYF.